This T cell receptor (beta chain) originates from a study of spatial heterogeneity in lung cancer. Described time point: sample taken at primary tumor resection. Extraction of whole RNA from tumor, nontumor lung or frozen PBMC preceded unsorted sequencing. CDR1 is SNHLY and CDR2 is FYNNEI in the germline V gene. The CDR3 is made up of 15 amino acids. Trimming stripped 1 base from V and 2 bases from J, with 11 bases between. Each CDR3 protein gets one entry after TCRdb re-called the 5' RACE reads with MiXCR. The sample shows 20,000 to 30,000 distinct CDR3 sequences, 4% to 6% of them seen only once. This clonotype was observed many times.

The starting material was PBMCs, obtained at surgery. This chain links TRBV2 with TRBJ2-5; D gene uncertain. This clonotype was obtained from a male donor with early-stage non-small cell lung cancer. CDR3 residues: CASSEDGLEQETQYF. In DNA form, the CDR3 reads TGTGCCAGCAGTGAAGATGGTCTAGAGCAAGAGACCCAGTACTTC.